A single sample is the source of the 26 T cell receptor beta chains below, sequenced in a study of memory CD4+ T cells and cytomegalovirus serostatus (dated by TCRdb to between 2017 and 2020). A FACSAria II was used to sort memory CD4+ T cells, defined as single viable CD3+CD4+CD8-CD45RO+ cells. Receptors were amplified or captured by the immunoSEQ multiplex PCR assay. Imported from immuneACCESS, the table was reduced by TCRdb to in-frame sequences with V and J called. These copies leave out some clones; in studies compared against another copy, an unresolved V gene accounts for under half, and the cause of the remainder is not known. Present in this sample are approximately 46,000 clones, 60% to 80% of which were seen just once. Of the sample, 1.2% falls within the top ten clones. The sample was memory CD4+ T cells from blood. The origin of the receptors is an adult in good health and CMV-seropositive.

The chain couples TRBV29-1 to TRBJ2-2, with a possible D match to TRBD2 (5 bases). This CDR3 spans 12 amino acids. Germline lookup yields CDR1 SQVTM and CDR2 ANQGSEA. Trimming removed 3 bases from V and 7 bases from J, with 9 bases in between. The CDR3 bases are TGCAGCGTTGACCGACGGGGCGGGGAGCTGTTTTTT. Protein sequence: CSVDRRGGELFF.

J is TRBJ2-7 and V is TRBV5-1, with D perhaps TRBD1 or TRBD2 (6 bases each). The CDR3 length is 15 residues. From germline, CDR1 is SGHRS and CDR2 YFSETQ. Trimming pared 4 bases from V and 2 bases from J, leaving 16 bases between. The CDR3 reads CASSLAGQPAYEQYF. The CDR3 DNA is TGCGCCAGCAGCCTTGCGGGACAACCCGCCTACGAGCAGTACTTC.

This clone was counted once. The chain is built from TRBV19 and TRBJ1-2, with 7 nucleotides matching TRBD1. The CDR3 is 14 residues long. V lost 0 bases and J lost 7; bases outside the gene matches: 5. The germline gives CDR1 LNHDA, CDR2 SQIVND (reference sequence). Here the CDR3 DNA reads TGTGCCAGTAGTATAGAACCGACAGGGATTGGCTACACCTTC. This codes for CASSIEPTGIGYTF.

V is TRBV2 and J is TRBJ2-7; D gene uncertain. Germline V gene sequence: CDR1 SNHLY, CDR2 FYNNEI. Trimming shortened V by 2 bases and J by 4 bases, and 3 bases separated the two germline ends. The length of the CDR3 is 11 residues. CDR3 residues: CASSERYEQYF. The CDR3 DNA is TGTGCCAGCAGTGAACGGTACGAGCAGTACTTC.

The CDR3 DNA sequence: TGTGCCAGCAGCGGGGACAGCTTGAACACTGAAGCTTTCTTT. Residues: CASSGDSLNTEAFF. The chain joins TRBV7-2 to TRBJ1-1; 7 nucleotides align to TRBD1. This CDR3 has 14 amino acids. The germline V gene has CDR1 SGHTA and CDR2 FQGNSA. Trimming removed 5 bases from V and 0 bases from J; junction bases left unmatched: 3.

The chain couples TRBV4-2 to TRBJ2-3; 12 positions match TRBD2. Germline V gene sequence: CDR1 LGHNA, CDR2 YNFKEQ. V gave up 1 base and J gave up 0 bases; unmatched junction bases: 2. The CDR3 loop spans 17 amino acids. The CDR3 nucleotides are TGTGCCAGCAGCCAAGGGACTAGCGGGGCTAGCACAGATACGCAGTATTTT. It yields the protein CASSQGTSGASTDTQYF.

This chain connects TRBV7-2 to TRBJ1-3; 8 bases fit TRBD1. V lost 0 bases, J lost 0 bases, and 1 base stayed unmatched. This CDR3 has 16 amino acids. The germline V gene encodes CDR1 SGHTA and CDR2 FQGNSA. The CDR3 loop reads CASSLAGQDSGNTIYF. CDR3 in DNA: TGTGCCAGCAGCTTAGCGGGACAGGACTCTGGAAACACCATATATTTT.

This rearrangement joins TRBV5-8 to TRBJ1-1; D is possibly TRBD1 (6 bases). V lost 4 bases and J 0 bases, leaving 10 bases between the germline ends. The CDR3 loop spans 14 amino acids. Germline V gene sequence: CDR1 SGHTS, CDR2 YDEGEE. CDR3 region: CASSQDSMNTEAFF. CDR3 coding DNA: TGTGCCAGCAGCCAGGACAGCATGAACACTGAAGCTTTCTTT.

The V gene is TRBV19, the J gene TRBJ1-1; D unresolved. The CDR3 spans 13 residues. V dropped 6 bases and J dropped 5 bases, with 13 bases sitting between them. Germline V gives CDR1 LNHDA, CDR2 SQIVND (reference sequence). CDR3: CASRMGSRTEAFF. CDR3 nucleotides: TGTGCCAGTAGGATGGGCTCCCGGACTGAAGCTTTCTTT.

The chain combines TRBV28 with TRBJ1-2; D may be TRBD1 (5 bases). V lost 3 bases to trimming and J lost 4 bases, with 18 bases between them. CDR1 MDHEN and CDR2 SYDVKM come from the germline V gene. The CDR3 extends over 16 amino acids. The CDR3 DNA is TGTGCCAGCAGTTTGCGAGGGACGAGGAGTTCCTATGGCTACACCTTC. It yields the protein CASSLRGTRSSYGYTF.

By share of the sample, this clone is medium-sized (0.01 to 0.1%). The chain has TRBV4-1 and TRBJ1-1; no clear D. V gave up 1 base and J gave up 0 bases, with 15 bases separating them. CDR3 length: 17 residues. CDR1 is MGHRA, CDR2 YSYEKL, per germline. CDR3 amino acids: CASSQVDMGMMNTEAFF. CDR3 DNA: TGCGCCAGCAGCCAAGTTGATATGGGGATGATGAACACTGAAGCTTTCTTT.

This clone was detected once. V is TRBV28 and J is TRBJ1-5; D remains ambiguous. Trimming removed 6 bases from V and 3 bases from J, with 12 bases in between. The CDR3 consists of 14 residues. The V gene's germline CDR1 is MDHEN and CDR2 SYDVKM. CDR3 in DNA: TGTGCCAGCAGCCTAGGGCAGATCAATCAGCCCCAGCATTTT. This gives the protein CASSLGQINQPQHF.

The CDR3 DNA reads as TGCGCCAGCAGCTTGTCTCCTAGCGGGAAGACAGATACGCAGTATTTT. Amino acids: CASSLSPSGKTDTQYF. This sequence joins TRBV5-1 and TRBJ2-3, with 9 bases matching TRBD2. After removal of 1 base from V and 3 bases from J, the junction contained 6 bases not matched to a gene. Germline V CDR1 and CDR2: SGHRS, YFSETQ. This CDR3 contains 16 residues.

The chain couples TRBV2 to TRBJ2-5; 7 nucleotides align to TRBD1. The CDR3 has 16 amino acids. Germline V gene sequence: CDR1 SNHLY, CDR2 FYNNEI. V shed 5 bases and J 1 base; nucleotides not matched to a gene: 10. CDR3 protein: CASSSPGTASQETQYF. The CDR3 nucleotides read TGTGCCAGCAGTTCACCCGGGACAGCGTCCCAAGAGACCCAGTACTTC.

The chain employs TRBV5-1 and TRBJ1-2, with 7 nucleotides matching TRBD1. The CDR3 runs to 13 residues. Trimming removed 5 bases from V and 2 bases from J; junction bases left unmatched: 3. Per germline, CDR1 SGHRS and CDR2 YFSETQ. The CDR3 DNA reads TGCGCCAGCAGTAAGGGACAGAACTATGGCTACACCTTC. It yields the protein CASSKGQNYGYTF.

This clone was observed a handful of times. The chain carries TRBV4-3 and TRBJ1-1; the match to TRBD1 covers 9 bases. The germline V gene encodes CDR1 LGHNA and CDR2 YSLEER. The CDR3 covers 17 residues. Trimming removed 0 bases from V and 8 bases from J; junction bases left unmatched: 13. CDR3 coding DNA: TGCGCCAGCAGCCAAGAATTAGCGGACAGGGGAAGTCCCGAAGCTTTCTTT. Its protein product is CASSQELADRGSPEAFF.

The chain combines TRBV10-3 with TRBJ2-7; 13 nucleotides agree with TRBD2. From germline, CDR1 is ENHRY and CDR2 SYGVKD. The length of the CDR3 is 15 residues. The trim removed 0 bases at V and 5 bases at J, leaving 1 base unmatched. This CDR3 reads CAISESGLAGDEQYF. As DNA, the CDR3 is TGTGCCATCAGTGAGTCAGGACTAGCGGGGGACGAGCAGTACTTC.

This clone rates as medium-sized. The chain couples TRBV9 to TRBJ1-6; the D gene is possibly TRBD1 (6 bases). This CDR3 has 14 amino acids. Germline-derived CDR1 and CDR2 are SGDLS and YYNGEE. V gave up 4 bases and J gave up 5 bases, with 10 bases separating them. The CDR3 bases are TGTGCCAGCAGCCTGGACAGAAATAATTCACCCCTCCACTTT. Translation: CASSLDRNNSPLHF.

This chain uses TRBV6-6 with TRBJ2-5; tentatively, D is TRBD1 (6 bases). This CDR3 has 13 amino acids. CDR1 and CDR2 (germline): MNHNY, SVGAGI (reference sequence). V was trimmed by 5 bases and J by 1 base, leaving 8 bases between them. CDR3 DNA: TGTGCCAGCAGTGGGACAAGCCAAGAGACCCAGTACTTC. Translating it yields CASSGTSQETQYF.

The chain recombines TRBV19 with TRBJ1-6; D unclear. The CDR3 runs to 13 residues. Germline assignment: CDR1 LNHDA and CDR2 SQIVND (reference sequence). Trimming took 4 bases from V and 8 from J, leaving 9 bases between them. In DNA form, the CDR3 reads TGTGCCAGTAGTACGGACGGGGATTCACCCCTCCACTTT. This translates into CASSTDGDSPLHF.

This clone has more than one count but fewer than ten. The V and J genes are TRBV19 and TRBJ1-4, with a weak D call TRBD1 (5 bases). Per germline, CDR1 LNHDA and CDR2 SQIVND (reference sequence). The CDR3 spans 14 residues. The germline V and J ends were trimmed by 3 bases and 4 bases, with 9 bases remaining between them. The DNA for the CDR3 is TGTGCCAGTAGTATGGCCCAGGGTAATGAAAAACTGTTTTTT. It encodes CASSMAQGNEKLFF.

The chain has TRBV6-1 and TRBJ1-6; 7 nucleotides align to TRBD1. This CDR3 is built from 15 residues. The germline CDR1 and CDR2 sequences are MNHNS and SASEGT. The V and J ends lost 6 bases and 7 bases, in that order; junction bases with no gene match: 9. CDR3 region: CASSSTGEGNSPLHF. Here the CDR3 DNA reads TGTGCCAGCAGCTCCACAGGGGAGGGCAATTCACCCCTCCACTTT.

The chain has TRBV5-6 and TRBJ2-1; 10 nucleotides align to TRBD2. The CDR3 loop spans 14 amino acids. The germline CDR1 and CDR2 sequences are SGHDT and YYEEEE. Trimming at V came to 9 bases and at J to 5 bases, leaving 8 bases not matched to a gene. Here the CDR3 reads CATYGLAGDNEQFF. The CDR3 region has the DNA TGTGCCACCTATGGGCTAGCGGGGGACAATGAGCAGTTCTTC.

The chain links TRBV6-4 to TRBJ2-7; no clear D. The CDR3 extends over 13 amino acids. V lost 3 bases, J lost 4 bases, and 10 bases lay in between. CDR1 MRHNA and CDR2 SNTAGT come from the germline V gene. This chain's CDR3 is CASSELLGYEQYF. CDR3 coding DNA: TGTGCCAGCAGTGAGCTCCTAGGGTACGAGCAGTACTTC.

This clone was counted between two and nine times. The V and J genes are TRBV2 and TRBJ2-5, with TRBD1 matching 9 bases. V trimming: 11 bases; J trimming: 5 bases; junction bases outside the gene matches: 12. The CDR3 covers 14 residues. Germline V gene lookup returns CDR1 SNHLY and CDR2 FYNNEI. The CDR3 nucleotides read TGTGCCGGTTGCCGGGACAGGGACCGCGAGACCCAGTACTTC. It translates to CAGCRDRDRETQYF.

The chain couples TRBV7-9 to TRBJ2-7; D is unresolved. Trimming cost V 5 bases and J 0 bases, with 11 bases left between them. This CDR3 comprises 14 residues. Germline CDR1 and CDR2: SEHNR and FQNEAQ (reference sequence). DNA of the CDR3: TGTGCCAGCAGCCCGGCGACCGGCTCCTACGAGCAGTACTTC. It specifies CASSPATGSYEQYF.